This T cell receptor beta chain was sequenced during a study of vaccination and CD4 T cells after COVID-19. Treatment defined: roughly ten-day PBMC culture with coronavirus spike peptide pools or control peptides (ViraFEST assay). The germline gives CDR1 DFQATT, CDR2 SNEGSKA (reference sequence). V was cut by 2 bases and J by 9 bases, with 17 bases left in between. The CDR3 consists of 14 residues. As for this clonotype: Its antigen is not known.

Sequence data for DNA of cultured CD4+ T cells were generated by the Oncomine TCR Beta short-read assay. MiXCR, run by TCRdb on the PCR reads, gives a single entry per CDR3 protein. The sample carries 10,000 to 15,000 distinct CDR3 sequences, just under 75% recorded once. The chain recombines TRBV20-1 with TRBJ2-1; tentative D call: TRBD2 (5 bases). The clonotype comes from a human donor who had recovered from COVID-19. Source material: CD4+ T cells from blood, cultured in vitro. The CDR3 nucleotides read TGCAGTGCTAGACGCCCCGGACTCTTCATTGAGCAGTTCTTC. Protein sequence: CSARRPGLFIEQFF.